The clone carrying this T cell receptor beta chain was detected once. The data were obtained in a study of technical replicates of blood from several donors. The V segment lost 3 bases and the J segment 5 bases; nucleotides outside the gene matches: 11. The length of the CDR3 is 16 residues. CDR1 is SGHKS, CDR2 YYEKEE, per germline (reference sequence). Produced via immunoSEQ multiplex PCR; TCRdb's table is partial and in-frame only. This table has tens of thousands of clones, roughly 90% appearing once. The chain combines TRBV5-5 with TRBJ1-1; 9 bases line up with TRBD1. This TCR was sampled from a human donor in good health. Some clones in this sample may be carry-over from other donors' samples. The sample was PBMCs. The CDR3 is CASSSAGGQGRTEAFF. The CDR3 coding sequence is TGTGCCAGCAGCTCCGCTGGTGGACAGGGGAGAACTGAAGCTTTCTTT.